The 23 T cell receptor beta chains below all came from one sample that was sequenced in a study of PD-L1 blockade in urothelial cancer. Time point in this sample: peripheral blood 6 weeks after treatment start. Profiled with immunoSEQ multiplex PCR; TCRdb holds only in-frame clones, not every one. The table has roughly 100,000 clones, less than 85% seen once. The starting material was PBMCs, obtained around atezolizumab (anti-PD-L1) treatment. The receptors were gathered from a man aged 65-85 years with urothelial cancer.

The V and J genes are TRBV7-3 and TRBJ2-2; 7 bases match TRBD1. The length of the CDR3 is 16 residues. Per the germline V gene, CDR1 is SGHTA and CDR2 is FQGTGA. The V and J ends lost 2 bases and 0 bases, in that order; junction bases with no gene match: 3. Here the CDR3 reads CASSLGGQPNTGELFF. CDR3 sequence (DNA): TGTGCCAGCAGCTTAGGGGGACAGCCGAACACCGGGGAGCTGTTTTTT.

The V and J genes are TRBV15 and TRBJ2-7; 8 positions agree with TRBD1. The CDR3 spans 15 residues. Germline CDR1 and CDR2: LNHNV and YYDKDF (reference sequence). V lost 1 base to trimming and J lost 5 bases; unmatched junction nucleotides: 7. The CDR3 loop reads CATSRGGQGSHEQYF. DNA of the CDR3: TGTGCCACCAGCAGAGGAGGACAGGGATCCCACGAGCAGTACTTC.

V gene TRBV4-3 combines with J gene TRBJ2-1; D may be TRBD2 (7 bases). The V and J ends lost 4 bases and 8 bases respectively, with 24 bases between them. Germline V gene data show CDR1 as LGHNA and CDR2 as YSLEER. The CDR3 runs 17 residues. This CDR3 is CASSLDPRGAGGHEQFF. CDR3 coding DNA: TGCGCCAGCAGCCTCGACCCAAGAGGGGCCGGGGGGCATGAGCAGTTCTTC.

The chain combines TRBV5-1 with TRBJ1-2; D may be TRBD1 (6 bases). With 0 bases removed from V and 4 bases from J, the gap between germline ends came to 13 bases. The CDR3 runs to 15 residues. Germline-derived CDR1 and CDR2 are SGHRS and YFSETQ. In DNA form, the CDR3 reads TGCGCCAGCAGCTTGGGCCAGGGGCTTCCCTATGGCTACACCTTC. As protein: CASSLGQGLPYGYTF.

The CDR3 protein is CASSVASGETYEQYF. Written as DNA, the CDR3 is TGTGCCAGCAGCGTAGCGTCGGGGGAAACCTACGAGCAGTACTTC. The genes are TRBV9 and TRBJ2-7, with D tentatively TRBD2 (6 bases). This CDR3 is 15 amino acids long. Trimming removed 0 bases from V and 2 bases from J, with 12 bases in between. Germline loops: CDR1 SGDLS, CDR2 YYNGEE.

About this clone: Other DNA sequences in the same sample also yield this CDR3. The rearrangement uses TRBV5-6 and TRBJ2-7, with D possibly TRBD2 on 5 matching bases. CDR1 SGHDT and CDR2 YYEEEE come from the germline V gene. Trimming took 4 bases from V and 6 from J, leaving 14 bases between them. This CDR3 comprises 13 residues. This CDR3 reads CASSPGRGSEQYF. The CDR3 coding sequence is TGTGCCAGCAGCCCTGGACGGGGAAGCGAGCAGTACTTC.

The CDR3 protein is CASSTGLAGEDEQFF. In DNA, the CDR3 is TGTGCCAGTAGTACGGGACTAGCGGGAGAGGATGAGCAGTTCTTC. This chain uses TRBV19 with TRBJ2-1; the match to TRBD2 covers 14 bases. CDR1 and CDR2 from the germline V gene are LNHDA and SQIVND (reference sequence). The CDR3 has 15 amino acids. J gave up 8 bases and V 4 bases, and 4 bases lay outside the gene matches.

The chain has TRBV19 and TRBJ2-1; TRBD1 aligns across 8 bases. There are 14 residues in the CDR3. Looked up from germline, CDR1 is LNHDA and CDR2 is SQIVND (reference sequence). J was trimmed by 5 bases and V by 5 bases; bases with no gene match: 5. The DNA for the CDR3 is TGTGCCAGTAGTGACAGGGGCCTAAACAATGAGCAGTTCTTC. Translating gives CASSDRGLNNEQFF. The full variable domain, in which reference TRBV19 and TRBJ2-1 provide the parts outside the CDR3, is DGGITQSPKYLFRKEGQNVTLSCEQNLNHDAMYWYRQDPGQGLRLIYYSQIVNDFQKGDIAEGYSVSREKKESFPLTVTSAQKNPTAFYLCASSDRGLNNEQFFGPGTRLTVL.

J is TRBJ2-1 and V is TRBV4-2; the D is unclear. The CDR3 is made up of 12 amino acids. Trimming stripped 0 bases from V and 9 bases from J, with 6 bases between. Germline values: CDR1 LGHNA, CDR2 YNFKEQ. CDR3 region: CASSQDSFEQFF. Here the CDR3 DNA reads TGTGCCAGCAGCCAAGACAGTTTTGAGCAGTTCTTC.

The sample holds many counts of this clone. This rearrangement joins TRBV19 to TRBJ2-7; possible D gene TRBD1, 5 bases. Germline V gene data show CDR1 as LNHDA and CDR2 as SQIVND (reference sequence). The germline V and J ends were trimmed by 5 bases and 3 bases, with 11 bases remaining between them. CDR3 length: 13 residues. Written as DNA, the CDR3 is TGTGCCAGTAGTCCTGGGGCTAGCTACGAGCAGTACTTC. This encodes CASSPGASYEQYF.

J is TRBJ2-7 and V is TRBV7-2, with TRBD2 matching over 13 bases. Per germline, CDR1 SGHTA and CDR2 FQGNSA. This CDR3 region has 15 residues. Trimming at V came to 1 base and at J to 6 bases, leaving 3 bases not matched to a gene. The CDR3 spells CASSLGGTSGTEQYF. The CDR3, as DNA: TGTGCCAGCAGCTTAGGAGGGACTAGCGGGACCGAGCAGTACTTC.

The gene calls are TRBV9 and TRBJ2-3; no firm D call. V was clipped by 3 bases and J by 6 bases, with 17 bases between them. The CDR3 is made up of 15 amino acids. Per the germline V gene, CDR1 is SGDLS and CDR2 is YYNGEE. The CDR3 loop is CASSAATLAGDTQYF. The CDR3 nucleotides read TGTGCCAGCAGCGCTGCGACCCTCGCCGGGGATACGCAGTATTTT.

This chain connects TRBV7-9 to TRBJ2-7, with TRBD1 identical over 7 bases. V lost 2 bases and J lost 6; bases outside the gene matches: 7. The CDR3 loop spans 14 amino acids. The germline CDR1 and CDR2 sequences are SEHNR and FQNEAQ (reference sequence). This chain's CDR3 is CASSLSGGGGEQYF. CDR3 nucleotides: TGTGCCAGCAGCTTATCAGGGGGTGGGGGCGAGCAGTACTTC.

This chain uses TRBV5-1 with TRBJ2-3, with 9 bases fitting TRBD2. Germline V gene data show CDR1 as SGHRS and CDR2 as YFSETQ. The CDR3 has 15 residues. Germline trimming cut 0 bases from V and 6 bases from J; bases unmatched to any gene: 5. This chain's CDR3 is CASSLDVAGVDTQYF. DNA of the CDR3: TGCGCCAGCAGCTTGGACGTAGCGGGGGTTGATACGCAGTATTTT.

As regards this clone: One end of the junction fails to match germline, which may point to a read error. V usage is TRBV7-7 and J usage is TRBJ2-5, with D possibly TRBD2 on 5 matching bases. This CDR3 comprises 15 residues. Looked up from germline, CDR1 is SSHAT and CDR2 is FNYEAQ (reference sequence). CDR3 nucleotide sequence: TGTGCTAGCAGTCTCTGGGGTAGCGAAGGGGAGACCCAGTACTTC. This codes for CASSLWGSEGETQYF.

The chain links TRBV29-1 to TRBJ1-1; TRBD1 might be the D (5 bases). V lost 2 bases and J 4 bases, leaving 14 bases between the germline ends. The CDR3 runs 14 residues. CDR1 and CDR2 from the germline V gene are SQVTM and ANQGSEA. The CDR3, as DNA: TGCAGCGTTGAAAGGGCAGGGTCGGGCACTGAAGCTTTCTTT. Encoded protein: CSVERAGSGTEAFF.

The genes are TRBV7-9 and TRBJ2-1, with TRBD1 identical over 7 bases. This CDR3 comprises 16 residues. In germline, CDR1 is SEHNR, CDR2 FQNEAQ (reference sequence). Trimming cost V 3 bases and J 8 bases; bases outside gene matches: 13. This chain's CDR3 is CASSFDRVSTGHEQFF. The DNA of the CDR3 is TGTGCCAGCAGCTTCGACAGGGTTTCGACCGGTCATGAGCAGTTCTTC.

This chain joins TRBV6-6 and TRBJ2-3; 7 bases are shared with TRBD2. V was clipped by 2 bases and J by 3 bases; unmatched bases: 8. The CDR3 is made up of 16 amino acids. CDR1 is MNHNY and CDR2 is SVGAGI in the germline V gene (reference sequence). The CDR3 DNA is TGTGCCAGCAGTTACCTGTGGCGGGAGTTAACAGATACGCAGTATTTT. Protein product: CASSYLWRELTDTQYF.

This chain uses TRBV5-4 with TRBJ1-1, with 9 bases aligning to TRBD1. Germline loops: CDR1 SGHNT, CDR2 YYREEE (reference sequence). The CDR3 loop spans 15 amino acids. J gave up 11 bases and V 1 base, and 12 bases lay outside the gene matches. In DNA form, the CDR3 reads TGTGCCAGCAGCTTGTTAACGGGACAGGGTCGGCTGGCTTTCTTT. Translating it yields CASSLLTGQGRLAFF.

The genes are TRBV6-1 and TRBJ1-2; D gene uncertain. The CDR3 is 14 amino acids. Germline assignment: CDR1 MNHNS and CDR2 SASEGT. V shed 8 bases and J shed 3 bases, with 16 bases lying between them. The DNA of the CDR3 is TGTGCCAGCGTCCTAGGGAGTGACTACTATGGCTACACCTTC. It specifies CASVLGSDYYGYTF.

This clone was counted between two and nine times. This chain connects TRBV6-1 to TRBJ1-2; D remains ambiguous. There are 15 residues in the CDR3. The germline V and J ends were trimmed by 2 bases and 5 bases, with 15 bases remaining between them. Germline loops: CDR1 MNHNS, CDR2 SASEGT. The CDR3 loop is CASSESYTDSYGYTF. CDR3 nucleotide sequence: TGTGCCAGCAGTGAATCATATACCGACTCTTATGGCTACACCTTC.

This clone was recorded only once. The chain combines TRBV30 with TRBJ1-4, with a weak D call TRBD1 (5 bases). This CDR3 is 14 amino acids long. Trimming cost V 5 bases and J 1 base, with 11 bases left between them. Germline values: CDR1 GTSNPN, CDR2 SVGIG (reference sequence). The CDR3 sequence is CAWGRGLTNEKLFF. The DNA for the CDR3 is TGTGCCTGGGGTCGGGGGTTAACTAATGAAAAACTGTTTTTT.

The chain combines TRBV7-8 with TRBJ1-5; no clear D gene. V was shortened by 1 base and J by 3 bases, with 4 bases between the two germline ends. Germline V lookup: CDR1 SGHVS, CDR2 FQNEAQ. CDR3 length: 13 residues. The CDR3: CASSLDNNQPQHF. The DNA of the CDR3 is TGTGCCAGCAGCTTAGACAACAATCAGCCCCAGCATTTT. The variable domain in full, completed from reference TRBV7-8 and TRBJ1-5, reads GAGVSQSPRYKVAKRGQDVALRCDPISGHVSLFWYQQALGQGPEFLTYFQNEAQLDKSGLPSDRFFAERPEGSVSTLKIQRTQQEDSAVYLCASSLDNNQPQHFGDGTRLSIL.